The text below deals with one TCR beta chain. The assay was immunoSEQ multiplex PCR, and TCRdb's table has in-frame clones only and misses some. The sample consists of about 12,000 clones, approximately 88% of them appearing once. This sample is part of a study of T cell changes during pregnancy in multiple sclerosis. Trimming took 4 bases from V and 10 from J; bases not matched to a gene: 6. Germline V gives CDR1 MDHEN, CDR2 SYDVKM. This CDR3 has 14 amino acids. The rearrangement links TRBV28 to TRBJ2-1; the match to TRBD2 covers 11 bases. This material consisted of CD8+ T cells from peripheral blood mononuclear cells, taken in the second trimester of pregnancy. The source of this sequence is a female donor in good health, enrolled as a control in a pregnancy study. The CDR3 region is CASSSPLAGEEQFF. The CDR3 DNA reads as TGTGCCAGCAGTTCTCCACTAGCGGGAGAGGAGCAGTTCTTC. Drawing the rest from reference TRBV28 and TRBJ2-1, the complete variable domain is DVKVTQSSRYLVKRTGEKVFLECVQDMDHENMFWYRQDPGLGLRLIYFSYDVKMKEKGDIPEGYSVSREKKERFSLILESASTNQTSMYLCASSSPLAGEEQFFGPGTRLTVL.